This TCR beta chain was identified during a study of patients and donors after allogeneic stem cell transplantation. TCRdb fed the RT-PCR reads into MiXCR, producing one record per CDR3 protein. The data hold fewer than 500,000 distinct CDR3 sequences, with around 15% observed a single time. This CDR3 has 16 residues. Per the germline V gene, CDR1 is LGHNA and CDR2 is YSLEER. Trimming cost V 0 bases and J 0 bases, with 12 bases left between them. This receptor was taken from a human donor who was either an allogeneic HSCT recipient or a stem cell or donor lymphocyte infusion donor (not recorded which). It is not recorded whose cells these are; they may come from a transplant donor. J is TRBJ2-7 and V is TRBV4-3; a weak D match, TRBD1 (5 bases). The sequenced material came from blood, either unsorted or a sorted T cell fraction (not recorded which). The CDR3 DNA reads TGCGCCAGCAGCCAAGATACGGACACGAGCTCCTACGAGCAGTACTTC. This gives the protein CASSQDTDTSSYEQYF.